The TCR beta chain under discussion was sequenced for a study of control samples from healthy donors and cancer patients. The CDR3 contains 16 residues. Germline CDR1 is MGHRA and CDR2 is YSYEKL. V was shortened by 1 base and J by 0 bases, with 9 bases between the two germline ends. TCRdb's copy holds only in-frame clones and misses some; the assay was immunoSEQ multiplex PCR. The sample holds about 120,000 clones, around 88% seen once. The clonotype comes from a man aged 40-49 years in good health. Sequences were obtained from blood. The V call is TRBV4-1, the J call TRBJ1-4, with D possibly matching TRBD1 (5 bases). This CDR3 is CASSQGGRTTNEKLFF. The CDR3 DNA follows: TGCGCCAGCAGCCAAGGGGGCAGGACAACTAATGAAAAACTGTTTTTT.